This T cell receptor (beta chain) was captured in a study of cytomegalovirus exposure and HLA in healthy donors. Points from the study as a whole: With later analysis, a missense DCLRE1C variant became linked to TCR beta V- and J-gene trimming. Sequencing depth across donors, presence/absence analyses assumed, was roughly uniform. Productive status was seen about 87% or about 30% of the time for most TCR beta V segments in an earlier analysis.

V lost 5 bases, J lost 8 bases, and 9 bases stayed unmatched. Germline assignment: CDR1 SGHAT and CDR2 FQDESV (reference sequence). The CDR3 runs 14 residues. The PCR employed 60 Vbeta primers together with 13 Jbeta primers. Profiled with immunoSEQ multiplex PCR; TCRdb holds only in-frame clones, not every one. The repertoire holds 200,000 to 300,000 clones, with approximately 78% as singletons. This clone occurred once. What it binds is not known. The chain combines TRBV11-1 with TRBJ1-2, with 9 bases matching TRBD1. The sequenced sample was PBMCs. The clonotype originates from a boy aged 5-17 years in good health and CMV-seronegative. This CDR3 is CASSAGTGSRGYTF. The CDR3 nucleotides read TGTGCCAGCAGCGCCGGGACAGGGAGTAGGGGCTACACCTTC.